This TCR beta chain derives from a study of CXCR3-negative and CXCR3-positive naive CD8 T cells (dated by TCRdb to 2018 to 2020). A note on the overall study: In total, 130 million to 150 million TRB reads were obtained, which works out to roughly 1.5 +/- 0.3 million reads per library. Data from about 10 donors, pooled across two independent experiments, went into the diversity and physicochemical repertoire analyses. Naive subsets from about five donors and memory cells from 3 donors were included in the TRBV-TRBJ cluster analysis. The investigation overall reported the following: Naive CXCR3-negative and CXCR3-positive cells from the same donor showed similar TRBV-TRBJ usage, whereas memory cells showed distinct patterns. Because surface CD5, which is linked to self-reactivity in mice, was comparable between the naive subsets, TCR interaction strength was also inferred from the physicochemical properties of TRB CDR3s. Both naive subsets had comparably high repertoire diversity, while memory CD8+ T cells had much lower repertoire diversity. Because CXCR3 expression was partially decreased after cryopreservation, freshly isolated PBMCs were used for most assays.

Each CD8+ T cell subset was flow-sorted in triplicate, and some 300,000 cells per subset were placed directly into RLT lysis buffer. Using standard density gradient centrifugation, peripheral blood mononuclear cells were isolated from buffy coats. Total RNA was extracted from sorted cells using an RNeasy Mini Kit. The sequencer listed for this sample is NextSeq 550. The Human TCR Profiling Kit (MiLaboratory) was used to prepare UMI-labeled 5' RACE TRB cDNA libraries. cDNA synthesis used the entire amount of extracted RNA, and PCR amplification then used the entire amount of cDNA produced. Libraries were prepared in parallel with an identical number of PCR cycles. Per the original workflow: With a minimum of two reads required per UMI, MIGEC and MiXCR pulled out about 50,000 +/- 10,000 unique UMI-labeled TRB cDNA molecules from each library. On average, each library contained about 40,000 +/- 10,000 functional in-frame TRB CDR3 nucleotide clonotypes without stop codons. After each sample was downsampled to 5000 UMI-labeled TRB molecules, VDJtools was used to calculate diversity metrics such as normalized Shannon-Wiener and Chao1. Clonotype-size-weighted physicochemical properties of the central five CDR3 residues (interaction energy, strength, volume and Kidera factor 4) were computed in VDJtools. Based on TCRdb reprocessing of the reads, there is one entry per CDR3 protein sequence, and DNA is missing. These V and J calls are TCRdb output, not the study's own analysis. The sample table gives 45,000 to 70,000 distinct CDR3 sequences. The top ten hold 23% of the sample.

Points on this clonotype: No cognate antigen has been identified for it.

The CDR3, cysteine through phenylalanine, is 11 amino acids long. No nucleotide data were recorded. Based on the germline V gene, the CDR1 and CDR2 sequences are SQVTM and ANQGSEA. Recombination connected TRBV29-1 to TRBJ1-2. The sequenced sample was memory CD8+ T cells from blood. Interpreted using the paper, the cell subset or site label stands for: conventional CD8+ memory T cells (TMEM), sorted as controls. This receptor was obtained from a human donor in good health. Some clones in this sample may be carry-over from other donors' samples. The encoded CDR3 is CSVEHLYGYTF.